The entry below describes one TCR beta chain. It has no known antigen specificity. No qualities accompany the bases; no much larger clone lies one base away. These data are taken from a study of blood T cell repertoires in COVID-19 (dated by TCRdb to about 2020). At the level of the whole study: Collaborator samples came from the United States, Italy and Spain and covered acute and convalescent phases of COVID-19. The prospective study material was composed of cDNA or gDNA derived from T cells, B-cell-depleted T cells, or PBMCs. The samples were drawn from two sources: the first 160 participants of the ongoing ImmuneRACE study, and over 1,000 subjects contributed by 6 global collaborators. Deeply sampled blood TCRbeta repertoires from subjects exposed to, actively infected with, or recovered from COVID-19 were included in the dataset. The repertoires were released in a freely available public database intended as a resource for research on the immune response to SARS-CoV-2. Where available, HLA class I and class II types were taken from metadata supplied by the sample provider and were not determined by assay-based typing. Sample metadata almost always included a de-identified subject ID, COVID-19 status, age in years and sex.

TCRbeta CDR3 regions were amplified from genomic DNA by means of the immunoSEQ Assay, a bias-controlled multiplex PCR. Turning to the authors' computational methods: Within the assay, amplification of reference gene primers was used to estimate how many nucleated cells each sample contained. To quantify the absolute abundance of each unique TCRbeta CDR3 rearrangement, sequence reads were collapsed and filtered. For each sample, productive Simpson clonality was calculated by taking the square root of Simpson's diversity index across productive rearrangements. TCRdb limited this immuneACCESS table to in-frame rearrangements with V and J called. A share of clones is missing; checked studies link under half to unresolved V genes, and the rest is unexplained. V and J calls and clone size are given by that table; D and trimming were obtained from the DNA. This sample is represented by roughly 73,000 clones; 89% of them were singletons. The biggest ten clones account for approximately 8.9% of the sample.

V loses 8 bases, J loses 4 bases, and the germline ends lie 17 bases apart. From its cysteine to its phenylalanine, the CDR3 spans 14 amino acids. Of the read, only the CDR3 DNA is kept; its 42 bases are in frame from base 1. CDR1 is given as MDHEN and CDR2 as SYDVKM, both from the germline V gene. Whole blood was collected in K2EDTA tubes by collaborating institutions according to the institutions' own protocols. For TCRbeta analysis, collaborator samples were shipped as frozen whole blood, as isolated PBMCs, or as DNA extracted from either sample type. Broad study findings and their caveats: How much clinical and demographic metadata was included differed by source and by participant, and the metadata was provided uncurated.

The receptor chain draws on TRBV28 and TRBJ1-2, with a weak D call of TRBD1 (5 bases match). The source material was peripheral blood. The clonotype originates from an elderly man with acute or convalescent COVID-19. The CDR3 has the sequence CASHTPGSGYGYTF. The nucleotide sequence reads as follows: TGTGCCAGCCATACTCCAGGGTCAGGCTATGGCTACACCTTC.